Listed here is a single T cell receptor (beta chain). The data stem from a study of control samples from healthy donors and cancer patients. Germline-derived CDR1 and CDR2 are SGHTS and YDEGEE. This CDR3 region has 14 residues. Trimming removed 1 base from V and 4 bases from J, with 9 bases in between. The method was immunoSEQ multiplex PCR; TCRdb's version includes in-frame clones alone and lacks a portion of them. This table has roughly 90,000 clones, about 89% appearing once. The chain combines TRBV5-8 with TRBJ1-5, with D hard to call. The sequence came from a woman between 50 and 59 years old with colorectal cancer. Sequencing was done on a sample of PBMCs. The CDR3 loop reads CASSLLSRNQPQHF. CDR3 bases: TGTGCCAGCAGCTTGCTATCACGGAATCAGCCCCAGCATTTT.